This T cell receptor beta chain was documented in a study of human T cells and chemical hapten exposure. General study findings and limits: Expanded TCRs showed more large CDR3 clusters than pre-sensitization or healthy control sets.

The germline V gene has CDR1 MNHEY and CDR2 SMNVEV (reference sequence). CDR3 length equals 15 residues. The ends lost 2 bases at V and 2 bases at J; junction bases unmatched: 4. A word on this clonotype: Its specificity is not known.

Treatment denoted: therapeutic diphenylcyclopropenone sensitization with weekly scalp DPC. In every case, blood was obtained before the patch test was applied. Suited to DPC and affected by alopecia, the donors ranged from 18 to 70 years old. What the library attached to individual cDNA molecules were unique molecular identifiers. Per the study methods: A per-sample median of around 100,000 TCRs was observed, with a range of about 20,000 to 700,000. TCRdb recomputed calls from the reads with MiXCR, one row per CDR3 protein. TCRdb's processing, not the authors' own work, is the source of the V and J calls. The repertoire holds some 500 distinct CDR3 sequences, with about 66% as singletons.

Sequences were derived from whole blood, sampled before DPC sensitization or 2, 6, or about 24 weeks after (not recorded which). The chain carries TRBV27 and TRBJ2-5, with 8 nucleotides matching TRBD1. The receptor comes from an adult with alopecia areata. Some clones in this sample may be carry-over from other donors' samples. This table probably holds off-target reads from a library built for another chain. The CDR3, as DNA: TGTGCCAGCAGTTTAGGACAGGGATCACAAGAGACCCAGTACTTC. It codes for CASSLGQGSQETQYF.